This entry lists 30 T cell receptor beta chains sequenced from one sample in a study of blood T cell repertoires in COVID-19. TCRdb's table, derived via immunoSEQ multiplex PCR, lists solely in-frame clones and lacks some. The table has 140,000 to 150,000 clones, roughly 84% seen once; the top ten hold 5.8%. Sequencing was carried out using PBMCs or T cells enriched from blood (not recorded which). The receptors derive from a woman aged 45-65 years who had been exposed to COVID-19.

J is TRBJ2-7 and V is TRBV11-2; D is perhaps TRBD1 (6 bases). Germline V gene lookup returns CDR1 SGHAT and CDR2 FQNNGV. V was trimmed by 5 bases and J by 2 bases, leaving 13 bases between them. The length of the CDR3 is 14 residues. The CDR3, as DNA: TGTGCCAGCAGCGACCGGGACACACCCTACGAGCAGTACTTC. Protein: CASSDRDTPYEQYF.

Worth noting for this clone: Other DNA sequences in this sample translate to the same CDR3. The genes are TRBV27 and TRBJ2-7; 7 nucleotides line up with TRBD2. The J segment lost 0 bases and the V segment lost 7 bases, leaving 3 bases of the junction unmatched. This CDR3 comprises 13 residues. Germline assignment: CDR1 MNHEY and CDR2 SMNVEV (reference sequence). CDR3: CASMGGASYEQYF. The CDR3 DNA reads TGTGCCAGCATGGGAGGGGCCTCCTACGAGCAGTACTTC.

This clone came up a few times. The chain couples TRBV12-5 to TRBJ1-5, with TRBD1 matching 9 bases. With V trimmed by 1 base and J by 5 bases, 15 bases remained unmatched. Germline CDR1 and CDR2: LGHNT and FRNRAP. The CDR3 is 19 residues long. Here the CDR3 DNA reads TGTGCTAGTGGTTTGGGAAGAACCGGGACAGGGCTTCCCGATCAGCCCCAGCATTTT. It yields the protein CASGLGRTGTGLPDQPQHF.

The genes are TRBV2 and TRBJ2-7; D is perhaps TRBD2 (6 bases). The CDR3 has 18 residues. Trimming cost V 2 bases and J 4 bases, with 24 bases left between them. Germline V CDR1 and CDR2: SNHLY, FYNNEI. This chain's CDR3 is CASSEKSGLGLRGYEQYF. The CDR3 DNA sequence: TGTGCCAGCAGTGAAAAGTCGGGACTGGGACTTAGAGGATACGAGCAGTACTTC. The full variable domain, rest sourced from reference TRBV2 and TRBJ2-7, is EPEVTQTPSHQVTQMGQEVILRCVPISNHLYFYWYRQILGQKVEFLVSFYNNEISEKSEIFDDQFSVERPDGSNFTLKIRSTKLEDSAMYFCASSEKSGLGLRGYEQYFGPGTRLTVT.

This chain uses TRBV2 with TRBJ1-5; TRBD1 matches at 10 bases. With V trimmed by 6 bases and J by 2 bases, 7 bases remained unmatched. The CDR3 sequence is 16 residues long. Germline V gene lookup returns CDR1 SNHLY and CDR2 FYNNEI. The CDR3 DNA reads TGTGCCAGCAGACACCTGACAGGGGGCGGCAATCAGCCCCAGCATTTT. It yields the protein CASRHLTGGGNQPQHF.

The chain employs TRBV5-1 and TRBJ1-2, with D tentatively TRBD1 (6 bases). Germline V gene data show CDR1 as SGHRS and CDR2 as YFSETQ. This CDR3 spans 14 amino acids. Trimming cost V 2 bases and J 4 bases, with 12 bases left between them. The CDR3 coding sequence is TGCGCCAGCAGCTTAAAACAGGGATCCTATGGCTACACCTTC. Protein: CASSLKQGSYGYTF.

In the case of this clone: A much larger clone differs by one base, so this may be a read error. The chain is built from TRBV9 and TRBJ2-6; 8 nucleotides align to TRBD2. The trim removed 0 bases at V and 0 bases at J, leaving 5 bases unmatched. Germline CDR1 and CDR2: SGDLS and YYNGEE. The CDR3 totals 18 residues. CDR3 protein: CASSVAGGAVSGANVLTF. In nucleotides, the CDR3 is TGTGCCAGCAGCGTAGCGGGGGGGGCCGTCTCTGGGGCCAACGTCCTGACTTTC.

The rearrangement joins TRBV7-2 to TRBJ1-2; D gene uncertain. The length of the CDR3 is 13 residues. Trimming removed 2 bases at V and 2 bases at J, with 6 bases between. From germline, CDR1 is SGHTA and CDR2 FQGNSA. CDR3 sequence (DNA): TGTGCCAGCAGCTTAACTCTCAACTATGGCTACACCTTC. As protein: CASSLTLNYGYTF.

This chain joins TRBV10-1 and TRBJ2-3; D perhaps matches TRBD1 (6 bases). The CDR3 totals 14 residues. Germline V lookup: CDR1 WNHNN, CDR2 SYGVQD (reference sequence). The V gene lost 5 bases and the J gene lost 6 bases, with 15 bases spanning the gap. CDR3 sequence (DNA): TGCGCCAGCAGTCGGGCAGGGGCAACGGATACGCAGTATTTT. It codes for CASSRAGATDTQYF.

This chain links TRBV4-1 with TRBJ1-3; D uncertain. CDR3 length: 15 amino acids. V dropped 4 bases and J dropped 4 bases, with 14 bases sitting between them. Germline V gene lookup returns CDR1 MGHRA and CDR2 YSYEKL. CDR3 loop: CASSPKVASGNTIYF. In DNA form, the CDR3 reads TGCGCCAGCAGCCCCAAAGTAGCGTCAGGAAACACCATATATTTT.

The chain carries TRBV27 and TRBJ2-7; 10 positions agree with TRBD2. The germline V gene encodes CDR1 MNHEY and CDR2 SMNVEV (reference sequence). The CDR3 length is 15 residues. After removal of 6 bases from V and 4 bases from J, the junction contained 9 bases not matched to a gene. In DNA form, the CDR3 reads TGTGCCAGCAGACCATTAGCGGGAGGAAGGTACGAGCAGTACTTC. Residues: CASRPLAGGRYEQYF.

This rearrangement joins TRBV30 to TRBJ2-2, with 15 positions matching TRBD2. Germline lookup yields CDR1 GTSNPN and CDR2 SVGIG (reference sequence). The trim removed 1 base at V and 6 bases at J, leaving 0 bases unmatched. CDR3 size: 15 residues. CDR3 protein: CAWSGTSGRAGELFF. The CDR3, as DNA: TGTGCCTGGAGTGGGACTAGCGGGAGGGCCGGGGAGCTGTTTTTT.

V usage is TRBV24-1 and J usage is TRBJ2-2; a possible D gene is TRBD2 (6 bases). V was cut by 6 bases and J by 4 bases, with 11 bases left in between. This CDR3 contains 14 residues. CDR1 is KGHDR and CDR2 is SFDVKD in the germline V gene. CDR3: CATSQQGGTGELFF. Here the CDR3 DNA reads TGTGCCACCAGTCAGCAGGGAGGCACCGGGGAGCTGTTTTTT.

The chain uses TRBV6-5 and TRBJ1-1; possibly TRBD1 for D (5 bases). This CDR3 has 12 amino acids. Per the germline V gene, CDR1 is MNHEY and CDR2 is SVGAGI. Trimming shortened V by 0 bases and J by 7 bases, and 6 bases separated the two germline ends. The CDR3 loop is CASSYSGGEAFF. The CDR3 bases are TGTGCCAGCAGTTACTCGGGGGGTGAAGCTTTCTTT.

The genes are TRBV7-6 and TRBJ2-7; 11 bases are shared with TRBD2. In germline, CDR1 is SGHVS, CDR2 FNYEAQ. The J segment lost 2 bases and the V segment lost 5 bases, leaving 8 bases of the junction unmatched. CDR3 length: 16 residues. CDR3 sequence: CASSVLAGGMTYEQYF. DNA of the CDR3: TGTGCCAGCAGCGTCTTAGCGGGAGGGATGACCTACGAGCAGTACTTC.

The chain links TRBV5-1 to TRBJ1-1, with TRBD1 matching over 11 bases. Germline-derived CDR1 and CDR2 are SGHRS and YFSETQ. V lost 5 bases and J lost 5; bases outside the gene matches: 14. The CDR3 length is 17 residues. The CDR3: CASREGQGGHRKTEAFF. As DNA, the CDR3 is TGCGCCAGCAGGGAGGGACAGGGGGGTCACCGAAAGACTGAAGCTTTCTTT. The full variable domain, in which reference TRBV5-1 and TRBJ1-1 provide the parts outside the CDR3, is KAGVTQTPRYLIKTRGQQVTLSCSPISGHRSVSWYQQTPGQGLQFLFEYFSETQRNKGNFPGRFSGRQFSNSRSEMNVSTLELGDSALYLCASREGQGGHRKTEAFFGQGTRLTVV.

This rearrangement joins TRBV9 to TRBJ1-1; a possible D gene is TRBD1 (6 bases). CDR3 length equals 15 residues. Trimming cost V 4 bases and J 1 base, with 14 bases left between them. Germline CDR1 is SGDLS and CDR2 is YYNGEE. The CDR3 protein is CASSPRRGANTEAFF. The CDR3 DNA reads as TGTGCCAGCAGCCCAAGACGGGGGGCGAACACTGAAGCTTTCTTT. The full variable domain, completed using reference TRBV9 and TRBJ1-1, is DSGVTQTPKHLITATGQRVTLRCSPRSGDLSVYWYQQSLDQGLQFLIQYYNGEERAKGNILERFSAQQFPDLHSELNLSSLELGDSALYFCASSPRRGANTEAFFGQGTRLTVV.

V and J are TRBV5-1 and TRBJ2-3; D perhaps matches TRBD1 (5 bases). The germline V gene encodes CDR1 SGHRS and CDR2 YFSETQ. V was clipped by 0 bases and J by 1 base, with 12 bases between them. This CDR3 comprises 16 residues. The CDR3, as DNA: TGCGCCAGCAGCTTGGCCGGCACAGGAGGCACAGATACGCAGTATTTT. This translates into CASSLAGTGGTDTQYF.

V and J are TRBV24-1 and TRBJ1-1; D gene uncertain. The V end lost 1 base, the J end lost 0 bases, and 11 bases lay between the germline ends. CDR3 size: 16 residues. In germline, CDR1 is KGHDR, CDR2 SFDVKD. The CDR3 is CATSDFGKFMNTEAFF. CDR3 sequence (DNA): TGTGCCACCAGTGATTTCGGGAAGTTCATGAACACTGAAGCTTTCTTT.

The CDR3 region is CASSSSVDTRQPQHF. The DNA of the CDR3 is TGTGCCAGCAGCTCAAGTGTCGATACCCGGCAGCCCCAGCATTTT. The chain has TRBV3-1 (or the pseudogene TRBV3-2) and TRBJ1-5; D call uncertain. Germline values: CDR1 LGHDT, CDR2 YNNKEL (reference sequence). V dropped 5 bases and J dropped 7 bases, with 18 bases sitting between them. The CDR3 spans 15 residues.

V is TRBV2 and J is TRBJ2-3, with D possibly being TRBD2 (7 bases). The V and J ends lost 8 bases and 0 bases respectively, with 18 bases between them. CDR1 SNHLY and CDR2 FYNNEI come from the germline V gene. CDR3 size: 16 residues. The CDR3 nucleotides are TGTGCCAGCCGGTTCCGGGGGGCTGGTAGCACAGATACGCAGTATTTT. It yields the protein CASRFRGAGSTDTQYF.

The V gene is TRBV7-6, the J gene TRBJ2-7; possibly TRBD1 for D (5 bases). The CDR3 runs to 15 residues. The V and J ends lost 5 bases and 5 bases respectively, with 19 bases between them. Germline loops: CDR1 SGHVS, CDR2 FNYEAQ. CDR3 sequence (DNA): TGTGCCAGCAGCGTCGGGCAGGGTAGATCGGACGAGCAGTACTTC. Amino acid sequence: CASSVGQGRSDEQYF.

This chain links TRBV6-6 with TRBJ1-4, with D possibly being TRBD1 (6 bases). The CDR3 spans 12 residues. Trimming removed 8 bases at V and 8 bases at J, with 12 bases between. Germline CDR1 is MNHNY and CDR2 is SVGAGI (reference sequence). CDR3 residues: CASVGGYEKLFF. CDR3 nucleotide sequence: TGTGCCAGCGTAGGGGGATACGAAAAACTGTTTTTT.

The V gene is TRBV6-4, the J gene TRBJ2-3, with 8 bases aligning to TRBD2. The CDR3 has 15 residues. Germline V gene lookup returns CDR1 MRHNA and CDR2 SNTAGT. V dropped 6 bases and J dropped 4; count of bases not matched to a gene: 9. The CDR3 here is CASSPLGGAADTQYF. The CDR3 region has the DNA TGTGCCAGCAGCCCCCTCGGGGGGGCGGCAGATACGCAGTATTTT.

The J gene is TRBJ1-1, the V gene TRBV7-2, with a weak D call TRBD1 (6 bases). This CDR3 spans 13 amino acids. Per the germline V gene, CDR1 is SGHTA and CDR2 is FQGNSA. Trimming stripped 1 base from V and 8 bases from J, with 11 bases between. Here the CDR3 reads CASSLEGVGEAFF. CDR3 bases: TGTGCCAGCAGCTTAGAGGGGGTGGGCGAAGCTTTCTTT.

The chain uses TRBV10-3 and TRBJ1-1; D is ambiguous. Germline loops: CDR1 ENHRY, CDR2 SYGVKD. Trimming removed 0 bases from V and 5 bases from J, with 7 bases in between. The CDR3 contains 13 residues. CDR3 amino acids: CAISESSGTEAFF. DNA for the CDR3: TGTGCCATCAGTGAGTCGTCGGGGACTGAAGCTTTCTTT.

This chain links TRBV3-1 (or the pseudogene TRBV3-2) with TRBJ1-5; no firm D call. The length of the CDR3 is 16 residues. Trimming removed 0 bases at V and 3 bases at J, with 12 bases between. Germline V CDR1 and CDR2: LGHDT, YNNKEL (reference sequence). CDR3 sequence (DNA): TGTGCCAGCAGCCAAGATTCCGGGGTCGACAATCAGCCCCAGCATTTT. Amino acid sequence: CASSQDSGVDNQPQHF.

The chain couples TRBV10-3 to TRBJ1-2, with 10 positions matching TRBD1. The CDR3 sequence is 16 residues long. From germline, CDR1 is ENHRY and CDR2 SYGVKD. The V gene end was trimmed by 2 bases and the J gene end by 5 bases; junction bases not matched to a gene: 8. Written as DNA, the CDR3 is TGTGCCATCAGTGAGCCCCCGGGACAGGGGCGTTATGGCTACACCTTC. Translation: CAISEPPGQGRYGYTF.

J is TRBJ2-7 and V is TRBV7-9; TRBD2 is a possible D gene (6 bases). Trimming took 4 bases from V and 2 from J, leaving 15 bases between them. Germline lookup yields CDR1 SEHNR and CDR2 FQNEAQ (reference sequence). The CDR3 has 15 residues. The CDR3 loop is CASSSTRVGTYEQYF. In DNA form, the CDR3 reads TGTGCCAGCAGCTCGACTAGAGTGGGGACCTACGAGCAGTACTTC.

V and J are TRBV25-1 and TRBJ1-2; D is unresolved. The CDR3 runs to 12 residues. Germline V gene lookup returns CDR1 MGHDK and CDR2 SYGVNS. V lost 5 bases to trimming and J lost 2 bases, with 6 bases between them. In nucleotides, the CDR3 is TGTGCCAGCAGTAACGGGAACTATGGCTACACCTTC. Residues: CASSNGNYGYTF.